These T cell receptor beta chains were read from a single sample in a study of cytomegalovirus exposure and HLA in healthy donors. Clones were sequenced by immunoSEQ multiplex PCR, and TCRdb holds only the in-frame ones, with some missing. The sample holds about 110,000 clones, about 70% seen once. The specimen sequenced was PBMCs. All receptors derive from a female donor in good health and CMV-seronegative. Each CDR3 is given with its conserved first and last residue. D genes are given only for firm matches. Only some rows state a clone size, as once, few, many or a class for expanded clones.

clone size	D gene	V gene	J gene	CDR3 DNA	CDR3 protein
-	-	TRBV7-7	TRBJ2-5	TGTGCTAGCAGCCCAGGGGTTGTTGCGGAGACCCAGTACTTC	CASSPGVVAETQYF
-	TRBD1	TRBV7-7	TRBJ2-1	TGTGCCAGCAGCTTAAAGACAGGGGGCTCGAATGAGCAGTTCTTC	CASSLKTGGSNEQFF
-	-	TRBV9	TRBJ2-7	TGTGCCAGCAGCTTCCACCCCACTAGCGAGCAGTACTTC	CASSFHPTSEQYF
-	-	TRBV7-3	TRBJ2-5	TGTGCCAGCAGCTTAGGGGGGAGGGAGACCCAGTACTTC	CASSLGGRETQYF
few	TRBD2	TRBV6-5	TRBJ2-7	TGTGCCAGCAGTTACTCGACTAGCGGGCAACCCTACGAGCAGTACTTC	CASSYSTSGQPYEQYF
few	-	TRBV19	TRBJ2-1	TGTGCCAGTAGTCCGGGGTCATACAATGAGCAGTTCTTC	CASSPGSYNEQFF
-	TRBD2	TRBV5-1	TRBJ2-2	TGCGCCAGCAGCTTGGAGTTAGCGGGAGGACGCGGTATCACCGGGGAGCTGTTTTTT	CASSLELAGGRGITGELFF
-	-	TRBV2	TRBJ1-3	TGTGCCACCCAGGGATCGGTTGACACCATATATTTT	CATQGSVDTIYF
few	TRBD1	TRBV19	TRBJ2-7	TGTGCCAGTAGTCCCGGACAGGTTACCTACGAGCAGTACTTC	CASSPGQVTYEQYF
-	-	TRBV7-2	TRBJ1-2	TGTGCCAGCAGCCCGAAGGGGGACGGCTACACCTTC	CASSPKGDGYTF
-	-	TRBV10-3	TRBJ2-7	TGTGCCATCAGTGAGTCAGAACTCCGGCAGTACTTC	CAISESELRQYF
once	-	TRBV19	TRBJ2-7	TGTGCCAGTAGTGGACACCCTACCTACGAGCAGTACTTC	CASSGHPTYEQYF
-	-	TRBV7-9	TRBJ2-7	TGTGCCAGCAGCCCCGGAGGTTACGAGCAGTACTTC	CASSPGGYEQYF
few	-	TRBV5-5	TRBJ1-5	TGTGCCAGCAGCTTTCAGGGGCGCACCTTATCGCCCCAGCATTTT	CASSFQGRTLSPQHF
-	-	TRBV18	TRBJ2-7	TGTGCCAGCTGCGCGGCCAGGGGCTACGAGCAGTACTTC	CASCAARGYEQYF
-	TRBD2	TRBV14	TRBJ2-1	TGTGCCAGCAGCCACTGGACTAGCGGGAGGGCCGGCAATGAGCAGTTCTTC	CASSHWTSGRAGNEQFF
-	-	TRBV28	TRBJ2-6	TGTGCCAGCAGTTTAGTCGGTACTGGGGCCAACGTCCTGACTTTC	CASSLVGTGANVLTF
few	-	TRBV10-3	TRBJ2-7	TGTGCCATCAGTGACACCCCCGATTCAAGGGGTATCTACGAGCAGTACTTC	CAISDTPDSRGIYEQYF
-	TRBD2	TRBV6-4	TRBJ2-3	TGTGCCAGCAGTGCGCGACTAGCGGTTAGCACAGATACGCAGTATTTT	CASSARLAVSTDTQYF
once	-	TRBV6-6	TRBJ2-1	TGTGCCAGCAGTTACTCGATTGGGAGGCCCTACAATGAGCAGTTCTTC	CASSYSIGRPYNEQFF